This paragraph reports one T cell receptor (beta chain). The antigen is unknown. This sample was included in a study of OX40 agonist ivuxolimab in advanced cancers. Overall study: There were three patients with partial responses, one having hepatocellular carcinoma and two cutaneous melanoma. Findings of the study overall: Circulating CD4+ and CD8+ T cells showed clonal expansion by week 6 at 0.1 to 3.0 mg/kg.

Clones were sequenced by immunoSEQ multiplex PCR, and TCRdb holds only the in-frame ones, with some missing. The sample gives around 60,000 clones, about 88% of which show up once; around 12% is in the top ten. CDR1 is MNHEY and CDR2 is SMNVEV in the germline V gene (reference sequence). V lost 4 bases, J lost 6 bases, and 3 bases stayed unmatched. The CDR3 has 15 amino acids. The source of this sequence is an adult with an advanced solid tumor such as melanoma, head and neck, liver or kidney cancer. Sequencing used CD4+ or CD8+ T cells sorted from blood, obtained in a trial of the OX40 agonist ivuxolimab. The chain joins TRBV27 to TRBJ2-1; TRBD2 matches 13 bases. CDR3 sequence reads: CASSSGLAGINEQFF. CDR3 DNA: TGTGCCAGCAGTTCGGGACTAGCGGGGATCAATGAGCAGTTCTTC.